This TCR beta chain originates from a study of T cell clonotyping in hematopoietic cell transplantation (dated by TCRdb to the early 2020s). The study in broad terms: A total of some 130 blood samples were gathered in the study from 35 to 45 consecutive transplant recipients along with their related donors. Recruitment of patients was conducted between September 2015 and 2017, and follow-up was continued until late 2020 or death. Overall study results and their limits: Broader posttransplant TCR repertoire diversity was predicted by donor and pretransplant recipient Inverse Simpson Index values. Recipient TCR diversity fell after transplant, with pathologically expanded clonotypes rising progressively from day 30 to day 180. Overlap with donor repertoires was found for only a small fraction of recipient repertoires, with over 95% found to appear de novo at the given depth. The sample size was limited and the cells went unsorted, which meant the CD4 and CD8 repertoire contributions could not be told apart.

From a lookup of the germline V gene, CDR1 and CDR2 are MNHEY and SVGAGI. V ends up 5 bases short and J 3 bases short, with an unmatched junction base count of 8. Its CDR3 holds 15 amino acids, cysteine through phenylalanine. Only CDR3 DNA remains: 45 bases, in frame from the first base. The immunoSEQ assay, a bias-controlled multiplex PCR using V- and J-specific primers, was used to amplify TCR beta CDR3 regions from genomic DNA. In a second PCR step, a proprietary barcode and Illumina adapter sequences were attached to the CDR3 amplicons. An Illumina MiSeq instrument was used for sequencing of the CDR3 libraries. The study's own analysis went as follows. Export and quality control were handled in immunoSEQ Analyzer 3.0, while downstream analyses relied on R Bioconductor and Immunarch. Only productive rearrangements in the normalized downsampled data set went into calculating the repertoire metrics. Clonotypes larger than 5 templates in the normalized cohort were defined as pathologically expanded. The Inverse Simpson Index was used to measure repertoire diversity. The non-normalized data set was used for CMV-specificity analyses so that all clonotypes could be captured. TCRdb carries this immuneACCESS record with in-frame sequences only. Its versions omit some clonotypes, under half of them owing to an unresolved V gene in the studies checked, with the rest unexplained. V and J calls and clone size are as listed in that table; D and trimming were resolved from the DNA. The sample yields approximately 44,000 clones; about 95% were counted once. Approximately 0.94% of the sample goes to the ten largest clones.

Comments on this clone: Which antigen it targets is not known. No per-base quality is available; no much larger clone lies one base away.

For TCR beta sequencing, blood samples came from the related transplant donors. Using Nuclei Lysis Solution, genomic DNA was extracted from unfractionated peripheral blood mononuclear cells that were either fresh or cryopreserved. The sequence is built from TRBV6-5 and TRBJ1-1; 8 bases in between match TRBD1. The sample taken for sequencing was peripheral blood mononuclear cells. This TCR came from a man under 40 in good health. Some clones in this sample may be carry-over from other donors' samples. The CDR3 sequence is CASSRTGSRDTEAFF. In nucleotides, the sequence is TGTGCCAGCAGTCGGACAGGGTCTAGGGACACTGAAGCTTTCTTT.